Sequencing of this T cell receptor beta chain was carried out in a study of cytomegalovirus exposure and HLA in healthy donors. PCR involved 60 Vbeta and 13 Jbeta primers. Authors' processing steps: Later work found 80 million or so unique TCR beta chains, with roughly 11 million shared. Profiled with immunoSEQ multiplex PCR; TCRdb holds only in-frame clones, not every one. V and J calls and clone size are those listed in that table; D and trimming were worked out from the DNA. The data contain 85,000 to 100,000 clones, roughly three quarters of them singletons. Study-wide findings and caveats: The authors confirmed in vitro that three CMV-associated chains were specific for CMV antigens. Exclusion applied to some V segments, including TRBV6-2 and TRBV6-3, as they were indistinguishable. Further analysis was carried out later, and it showed several of the most significant clusters appearing linked to common viral pathogens.

Details on this clone: The antigen is unknown.

V was pared by 5 bases and J by 0 bases, with 11 bases between. Germline CDR1 is GTSNPN and CDR2 is SVGIG (reference sequence). The CDR3 has 14 residues. This clonotype was sampled from a male donor in good health and CMV-seropositive. The V and J genes are TRBV30 and TRBJ2-1, with D tentatively TRBD1 (6 bases). The specimen was PBMCs. This chain's CDR3 is CAWSQGGSYNEQFF. CDR3 sequence (DNA): TGTGCCTGGTCCCAAGGGGGCTCCTACAATGAGCAGTTCTTC.